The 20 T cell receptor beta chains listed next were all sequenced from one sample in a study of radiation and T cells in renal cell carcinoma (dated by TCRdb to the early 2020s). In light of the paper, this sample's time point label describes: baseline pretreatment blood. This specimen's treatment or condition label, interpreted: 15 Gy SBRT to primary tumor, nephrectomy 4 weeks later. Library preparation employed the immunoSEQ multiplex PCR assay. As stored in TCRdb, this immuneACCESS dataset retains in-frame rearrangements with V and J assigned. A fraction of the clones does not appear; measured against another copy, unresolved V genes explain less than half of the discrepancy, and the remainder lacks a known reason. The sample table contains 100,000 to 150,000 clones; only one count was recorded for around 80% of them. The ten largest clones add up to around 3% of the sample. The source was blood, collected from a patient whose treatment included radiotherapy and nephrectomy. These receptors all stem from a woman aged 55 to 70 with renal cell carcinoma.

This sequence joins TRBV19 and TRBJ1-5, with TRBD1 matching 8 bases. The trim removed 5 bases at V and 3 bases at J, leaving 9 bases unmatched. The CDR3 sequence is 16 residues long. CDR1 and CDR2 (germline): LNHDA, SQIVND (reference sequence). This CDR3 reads CASSGGRGPLNQPQHF. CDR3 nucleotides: TGTGCCAGTAGTGGGGGCAGGGGGCCCCTCAATCAGCCCCAGCATTTT. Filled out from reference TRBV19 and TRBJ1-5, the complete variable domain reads DGGITQSPKYLFRKEGQNVTLSCEQNLNHDAMYWYRQDPGQGLRLIYYSQIVNDFQKGDIAEGYSVSREKKESFPLTVTSAQKNPTAFYLCASSGGRGPLNQPQHFGDGTRLSIL.

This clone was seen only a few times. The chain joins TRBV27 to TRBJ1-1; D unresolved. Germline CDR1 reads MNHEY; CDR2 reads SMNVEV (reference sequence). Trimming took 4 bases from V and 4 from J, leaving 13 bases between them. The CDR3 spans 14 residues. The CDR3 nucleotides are TGTGCCAGCAGTTCCTCCGGATTCCCCACTGAAGCTTTCTTT. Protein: CASSSSGFPTEAFF.

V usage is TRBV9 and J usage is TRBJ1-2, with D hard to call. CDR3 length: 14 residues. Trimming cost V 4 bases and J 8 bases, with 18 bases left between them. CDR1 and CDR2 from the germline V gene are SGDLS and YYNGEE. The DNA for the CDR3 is TGTGCCAGCAGCCCCTATCTCGGCTTTCCCGGCTACACCTTC. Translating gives CASSPYLGFPGYTF.

CDR3 nucleotide sequence: TGTGCCAGTAGTACCCCCCGGGACAGGGGGTCCTACGAGCAGTACTTC. It yields the protein CASSTPRDRGSYEQYF. The rearrangement links TRBV19 to TRBJ2-7; the match to TRBD1 covers 11 bases. The V gene's germline CDR1 is LNHDA and CDR2 SQIVND (reference sequence). Trimming removed 4 bases from V and 1 base from J; junction bases left unmatched: 6. There are 16 residues in the CDR3. Combining the CDR3 with reference TRBV19 and TRBJ2-7 gives the whole variable domain DGGITQSPKYLFRKEGQNVTLSCEQNLNHDAMYWYRQDPGQGLRLIYYSQIVNDFQKGDIAEGYSVSREKKESFPLTVTSAQKNPTAFYLCASSTPRDRGSYEQYFGPGTRLTVT.

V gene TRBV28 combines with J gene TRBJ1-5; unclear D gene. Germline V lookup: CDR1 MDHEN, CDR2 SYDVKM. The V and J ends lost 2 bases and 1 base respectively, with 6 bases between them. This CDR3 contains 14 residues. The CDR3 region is CASSLRASNQPQHF. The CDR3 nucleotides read TGTGCCAGCAGTTTACGCGCCAGCAATCAGCCCCAGCATTTT.

The CDR3 sequence: CASSPYPSTGGSYEQYF. CDR3 DNA: TGCGCCAGCAGCCCCTATCCCTCGACAGGGGGCTCCTACGAGCAGTACTTC. The chain uses TRBV5-1 and TRBJ2-7; the match to TRBD1 covers 9 bases. This CDR3 is built from 17 residues. Germline loops: CDR1 SGHRS, CDR2 YFSETQ. The trim removed 4 bases at V and 0 bases at J, leaving 11 bases unmatched.

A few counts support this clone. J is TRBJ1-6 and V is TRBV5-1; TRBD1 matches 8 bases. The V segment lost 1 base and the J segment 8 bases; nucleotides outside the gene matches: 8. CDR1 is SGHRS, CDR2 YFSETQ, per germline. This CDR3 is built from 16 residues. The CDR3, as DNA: TGCGCCAGCAGCTTGCGGTACGGACAGGGCGATTCACCCCTCCACTTT. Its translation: CASSLRYGQGDSPLHF.

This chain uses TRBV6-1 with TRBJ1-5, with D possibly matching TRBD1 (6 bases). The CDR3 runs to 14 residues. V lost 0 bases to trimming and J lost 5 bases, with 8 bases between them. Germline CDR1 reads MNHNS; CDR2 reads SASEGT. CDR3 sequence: CASSEANRDQPQHF. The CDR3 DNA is TGTGCCAGCAGTGAAGCTAACAGGGATCAGCCCCAGCATTTT.

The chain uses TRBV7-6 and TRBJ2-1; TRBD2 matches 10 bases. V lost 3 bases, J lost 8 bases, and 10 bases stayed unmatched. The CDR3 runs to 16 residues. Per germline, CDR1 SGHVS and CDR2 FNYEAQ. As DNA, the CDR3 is TGTGCCAGCAGCTTGCCCTGGGCTAGCGGGGGAGATGAGCAGTTCTTC. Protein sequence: CASSLPWASGGDEQFF.

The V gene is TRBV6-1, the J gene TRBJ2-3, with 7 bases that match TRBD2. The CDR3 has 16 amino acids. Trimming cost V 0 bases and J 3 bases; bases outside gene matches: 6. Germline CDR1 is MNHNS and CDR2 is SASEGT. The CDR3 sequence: CASSEAIAGVTDTQYF. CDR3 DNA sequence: TGTGCCAGCAGTGAAGCTATCGCGGGAGTTACAGATACGCAGTATTTT.

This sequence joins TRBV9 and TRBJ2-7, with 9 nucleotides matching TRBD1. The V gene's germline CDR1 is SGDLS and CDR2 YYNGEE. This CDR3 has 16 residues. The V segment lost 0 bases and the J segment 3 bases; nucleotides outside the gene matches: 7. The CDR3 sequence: CASSVAPDRGIYEQYF. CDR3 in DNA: TGTGCCAGCAGCGTAGCCCCGGACAGGGGAATCTACGAGCAGTACTTC.

CDR3 sequence reads: CASGQGEGEQYF. In DNA form, the CDR3 reads TGTGCCTCGGGACAGGGGGAAGGCGAGCAGTACTTC. This sequence joins TRBV10-3 and TRBJ2-7; 11 bases line up with TRBD1. The CDR3 totals 12 residues. Germline loops: CDR1 ENHRY, CDR2 SYGVKD. V shed 11 bases, J shed 6 bases, and the junction held 6 bases outside the gene matches.

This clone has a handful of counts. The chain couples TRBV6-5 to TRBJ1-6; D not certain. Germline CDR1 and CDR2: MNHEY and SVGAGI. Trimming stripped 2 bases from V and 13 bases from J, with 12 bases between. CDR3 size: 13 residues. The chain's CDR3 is CASSYGGTAPLHF. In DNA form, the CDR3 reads TGTGCCAGCAGTTACGGAGGAACTGCGCCCCTCCACTTT.

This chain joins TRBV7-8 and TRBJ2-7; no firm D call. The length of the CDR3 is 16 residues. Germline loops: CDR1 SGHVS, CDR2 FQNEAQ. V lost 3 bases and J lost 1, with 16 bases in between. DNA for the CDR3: TGTGCCAGCAGCTTGGTAGACACGACCCCTTCCTACGAGCAGTACTTC. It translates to CASSLVDTTPSYEQYF. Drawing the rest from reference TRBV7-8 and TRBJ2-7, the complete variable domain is GAGVSQSPRYKVAKRGQDVALRCDPISGHVSLFWYQQALGQGPEFLTYFQNEAQLDKSGLPSDRFFAERPEGSVSTLKIQRTQQEDSAVYLCASSLVDTTPSYEQYFGPGTRLTVT.

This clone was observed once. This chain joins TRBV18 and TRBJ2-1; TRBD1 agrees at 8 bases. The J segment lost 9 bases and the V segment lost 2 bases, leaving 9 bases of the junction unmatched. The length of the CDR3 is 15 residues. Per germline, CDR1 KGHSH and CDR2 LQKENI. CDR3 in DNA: TGTGCCAGCTCACCAGGACAGGGAAGCCTGACTGAGCAGTTCTTC. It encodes CASSPGQGSLTEQFF.

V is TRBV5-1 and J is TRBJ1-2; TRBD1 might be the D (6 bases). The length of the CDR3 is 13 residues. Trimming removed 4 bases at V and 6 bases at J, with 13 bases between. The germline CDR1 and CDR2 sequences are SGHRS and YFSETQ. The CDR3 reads CASSPGHRDGYTF. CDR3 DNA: TGCGCCAGCAGCCCGGGACACAGGGATGGCTACACCTTC.

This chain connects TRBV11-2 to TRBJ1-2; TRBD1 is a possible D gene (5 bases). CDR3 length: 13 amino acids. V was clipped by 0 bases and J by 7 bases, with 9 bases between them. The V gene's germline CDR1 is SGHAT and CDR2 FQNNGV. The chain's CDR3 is CASSLDRTLGYTF. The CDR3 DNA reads TGTGCCAGCAGCTTAGATAGGACACTTGGCTACACCTTC.

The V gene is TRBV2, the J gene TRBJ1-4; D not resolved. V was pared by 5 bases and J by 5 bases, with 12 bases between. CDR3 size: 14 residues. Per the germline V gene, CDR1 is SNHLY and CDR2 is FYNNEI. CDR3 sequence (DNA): TGTGCCAGCAGTTTTAGGGCCTCGAATGAAAAACTGTTTTTT. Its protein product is CASSFRASNEKLFF. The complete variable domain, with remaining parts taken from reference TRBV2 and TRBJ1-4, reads EPEVTQTPSHQVTQMGQEVILRCVPISNHLYFYWYRQILGQKVEFLVSFYNNEISEKSEIFDDQFSVERPDGSNFTLKIRSTKLEDSAMYFCASSFRASNEKLFFGSGTQLSVL.

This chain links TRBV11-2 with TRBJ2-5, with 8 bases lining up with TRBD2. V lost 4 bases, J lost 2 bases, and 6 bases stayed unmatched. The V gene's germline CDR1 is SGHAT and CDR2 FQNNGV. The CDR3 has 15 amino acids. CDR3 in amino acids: CASSSRGGNQETQYF. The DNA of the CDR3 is TGTGCCAGCAGCTCCCGGGGGGGGAATCAAGAGACCCAGTACTTC.

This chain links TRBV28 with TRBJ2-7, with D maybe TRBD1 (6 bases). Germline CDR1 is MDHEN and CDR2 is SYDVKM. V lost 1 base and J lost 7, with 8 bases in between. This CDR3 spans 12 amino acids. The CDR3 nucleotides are TGTGCCAGCAGTTTATTACAGGGAGAGCAGTACTTC. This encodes CASSLLQGEQYF.